Listed here is a single TCR beta chain. J was trimmed by 7 bases and V by 5 bases; bases with no gene match: 8. CDR1 is SQVTM, CDR2 ANQGSEA, per germline. The CDR3 covers 13 residues. The sample originates from a study of Graves' ophthalmopathy and Graves' hyperthyroidism. Clinical symptoms, serum thyroxine, TRAb, thyroid ultrasound and orbital computed tomography formed the basis of diagnosis. The authors amplified TCR beta CDR3 regions from RNA transcripts. HTBI primers primed a first-round RT-PCR, and a second-round multiplex PCR followed. TCRdb itself ran the multiplex PCR reads through MiXCR, one entry per CDR3 protein. This repertoire shows approximately 1.2 million distinct CDR3 sequences, about two fifths found once; its top ten account for approximately 10%.

This rearrangement joins TRBV29-1 to TRBJ2-5, with 9 bases that match TRBD1. The TCR originated in an adult man with Graves' hyperthyroidism. Source material: peripheral blood or thyroid tissue (not recorded which). This CDR3 reads CSVSGTGQATQYF. The CDR3, as DNA: TGCAGCGTTTCCGGGACAGGGCAGGCGACCCAGTACTTC.